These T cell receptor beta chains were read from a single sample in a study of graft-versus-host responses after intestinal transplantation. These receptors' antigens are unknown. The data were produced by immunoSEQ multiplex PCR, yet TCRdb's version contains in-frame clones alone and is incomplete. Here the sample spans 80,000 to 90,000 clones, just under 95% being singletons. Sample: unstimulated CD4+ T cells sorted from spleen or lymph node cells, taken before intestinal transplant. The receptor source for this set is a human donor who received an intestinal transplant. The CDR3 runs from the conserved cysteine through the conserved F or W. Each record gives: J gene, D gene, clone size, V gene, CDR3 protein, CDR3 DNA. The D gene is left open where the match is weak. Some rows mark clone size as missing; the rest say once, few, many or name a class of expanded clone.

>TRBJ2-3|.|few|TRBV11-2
CASSLGIRVPDTQYF
TGTGCCAGCAGCTTAGGGATTAGAGTCCCAGATACGCAGTATTTT
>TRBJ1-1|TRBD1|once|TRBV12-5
CASGRDRAITEAFF
TGTGCTAGTGGTCGCGACAGGGCGATTACTGAAGCTTTCTTT
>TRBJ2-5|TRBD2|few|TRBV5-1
CASSRGLAGQETQYF
TGCGCCAGCAGCAGGGGACTAGCGGGTCAAGAGACCCAGTACTTC
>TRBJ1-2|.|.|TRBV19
CASSPHRETLWGYTF
TGTGCCAGTAGTCCCCACAGGGAGACGCTCTGGGGCTACACCTTC
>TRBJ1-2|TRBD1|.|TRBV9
CASSPGTGLYGYTF
TGTGCCAGCAGCCCAGGGACAGGACTCTATGGCTACACCTTC
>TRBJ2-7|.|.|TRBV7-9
CASSRYYEQYF
TGTGCCAGCAGCCGCTACTACGAGCAGTACTTC
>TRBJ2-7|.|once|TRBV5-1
CASSLPRQSPYEQYF
TGCGCCAGCAGCTTGCCCAGACAAAGCCCCTACGAGCAGTACTTC
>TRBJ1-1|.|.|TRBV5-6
CASSLGPQNTEAFF
TGTGCCAGCAGCTTGGGACCTCAGAACACTGAAGCTTTCTTT
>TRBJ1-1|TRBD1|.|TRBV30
CAGTGGHMNTEAFF
TGTGCCGGGACAGGGGGACACATGAACACTGAAGCTTTCTTT
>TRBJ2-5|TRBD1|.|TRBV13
CASSYSSGGSETQYF
TGTGCCAGCAGCTACTCCTCAGGGGGCTCGGAGACCCAGTACTTC
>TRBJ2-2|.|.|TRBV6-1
CASVVGVIGELFF
TGTGCCAGCGTCGTAGGCGTGATCGGGGAGCTGTTTTTT
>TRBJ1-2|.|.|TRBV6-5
CASRAGNPRYYGYTF
TGTGCCAGCAGAGCAGGGAACCCAAGGTACTATGGCTACACCTTC
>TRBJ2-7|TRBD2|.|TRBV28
CASSWVAGTFSVEQYF
TGTGCCAGCAGTTGGGTAGCGGGAACCTTCTCCGTGGAGCAGTACTTC
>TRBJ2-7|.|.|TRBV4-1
CASSQDRPSEYPSYEQYF
TGCGCCAGCAGCCAAGATAGGCCTAGCGAATACCCCTCCTACGAGCAGTACTTC
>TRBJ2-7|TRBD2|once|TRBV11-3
CASSQGLAGAYEQYF
TGTGCCAGCAGCCAGGGACTAGCGGGAGCCTACGAGCAGTACTTC
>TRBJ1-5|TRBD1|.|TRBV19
CASSMRDRGSNQPQHF
TGTGCCAGTAGTATGAGGGACAGGGGGTCCAATCAGCCCCAGCATTTT
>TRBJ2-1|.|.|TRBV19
CASSPAQGLYAYNEQFF
TGTGCCAGTAGTCCGGCCCAGGGACTCTACGCCTACAATGAGCAGTTCTTC
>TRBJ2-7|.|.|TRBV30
CAWSVTGYEQYF
TGTGCCTGGAGTGTTACGGGCTACGAGCAGTACTTC
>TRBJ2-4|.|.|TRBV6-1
CASSEGRVDIQYF
TGTGCCAGCAGTGAAGGCAGGGTCGACATTCAGTACTTC
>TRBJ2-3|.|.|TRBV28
CASSTTQLGDTQYF
TGTGCCAGCAGCACTACCCAACTAGGGGATACGCAGTATTTT
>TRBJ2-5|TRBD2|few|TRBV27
CASSLLAGDRAQYF
TGTGCCAGCAGTCTACTAGCGGGAGATCGGGCCCAGTACTTC
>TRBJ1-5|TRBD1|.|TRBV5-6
CASSLTGVYSNQPQHF
TGTGCCAGCAGCTTAACAGGGGTCTATAGCAATCAGCCCCAGCATTTT
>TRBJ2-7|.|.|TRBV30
CAWSVFSSYEQYF
TGTGCCTGGAGTGTTTTTTCAAGCTACGAGCAGTACTTC
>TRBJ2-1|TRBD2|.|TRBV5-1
CASSPGLAGAEWEQFF
TGCGCCAGCAGCCCTGGACTAGCGGGAGCCGAGTGGGAGCAGTTCTTC
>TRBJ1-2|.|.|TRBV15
CATSRSQMTVFYGYTF
TGTGCCACCAGCAGATCCCAAATGACAGTTTTCTATGGCTACACCTTC
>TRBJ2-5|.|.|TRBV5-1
CASSPGRTQETQYF
TGCGCCAGCAGCCCAGGGAGAACCCAAGAGACCCAGTACTTC
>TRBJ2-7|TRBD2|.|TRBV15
CATSRPTSGASSYEQYF
TGTGCCACCAGCAGACCGACTAGCGGGGCATCGTCCTACGAGCAGTACTTC
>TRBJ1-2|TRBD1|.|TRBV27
CASSTRRTGGYGYTF
TGTGCCAGCAGTACACGCCGGACAGGGGGCTATGGCTACACCTTC
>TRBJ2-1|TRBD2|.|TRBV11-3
CASSSHHPGLAGGYNEQFF
TGTGCCAGCAGCTCACACCATCCGGGACTAGCGGGAGGATACAATGAGCAGTTCTTC
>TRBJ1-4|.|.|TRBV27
CASQNKTGRLNEKLFF
TGTGCCAGCCAGAACAAAACAGGCCGCCTTAATGAAAAACTGTTTTTT
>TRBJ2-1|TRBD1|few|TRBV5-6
CASSGGQGAFDEQFF
TGTGCCAGCAGCGGGGGACAGGGGGCGTTTGATGAGCAGTTCTTC
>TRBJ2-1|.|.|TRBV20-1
CSASADNEQFF
TGCAGTGCTAGTGCCGACAATGAGCAGTTCTTC
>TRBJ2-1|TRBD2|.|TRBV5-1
CASSSNRGGTSGPYNEQFF
TGCGCCAGCAGCTCCAACCGGGGGGGAACTAGCGGGCCCTACAATGAGCAGTTCTTC
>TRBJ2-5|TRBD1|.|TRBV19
CASSIDRDRKTQYF
TGTGCCAGTAGTATAGACCGGGACAGAAAGACCCAGTACTTC
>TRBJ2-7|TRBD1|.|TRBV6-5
CASSYSATGHHEQYF
TGTGCCAGCAGTTACTCTGCGACAGGGCACCACGAGCAGTACTTC
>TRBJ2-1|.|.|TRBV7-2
CASSLVPGDNEQFF
TGTGCCAGCAGCTTAGTCCCAGGGGACAATGAGCAGTTCTTC
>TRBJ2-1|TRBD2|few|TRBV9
CASSATSGRVIRMNEQFF
TGTGCCAGCAGCGCGACTAGCGGGAGGGTCATCCGGATGAATGAGCAGTTCTTC
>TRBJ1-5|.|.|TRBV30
CAWSGPGRNQPQHF
TGTGCCTGGAGTGGCCCAGGGCGCAATCAGCCCCAGCATTTT
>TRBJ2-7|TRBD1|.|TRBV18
CASSPQGQSSYEQYF
TGTGCCAGCTCACCCCAGGGACAGTCCTCCTACGAGCAGTACTTC
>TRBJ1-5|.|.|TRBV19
CASSIRQSNQPQHF
TGTGCCAGTAGTATAAGGCAGAGCAATCAGCCCCAGCATTTT
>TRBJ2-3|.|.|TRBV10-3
CAISASAGTDTQYF
TGTGCCATCAGTGCTAGCGCCGGCACAGATACGCAGTATTTT
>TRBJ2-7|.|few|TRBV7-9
CASRGSGTVKQYF
TGTGCCAGCAGGGGGAGTGGGACCGTGAAGCAGTACTTC
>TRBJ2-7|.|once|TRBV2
CASNPWDGPYEQYF
TGTGCCAGCAATCCGTGGGACGGTCCCTACGAGCAGTACTTC
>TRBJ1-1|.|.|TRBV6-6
CASSYPDRGNTEAFF
TGTGCCAGCAGTTACCCGGACAGAGGGAACACTGAAGCTTTCTTT
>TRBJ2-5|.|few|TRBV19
CASSIWGSGQETQYF
TGTGCCAGTAGTATCTGGGGGTCGGGGCAAGAGACCCAGTACTTC
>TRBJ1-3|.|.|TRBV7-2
CASSFTAPSGNTIYF
TGTGCCAGCAGCTTTACTGCACCCTCTGGAAACACCATATATTTT
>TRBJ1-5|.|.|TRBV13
CASSLGGRNNQPQHF
TGTGCCAGCAGCTTAGGCGGACGGAACAATCAGCCCCAGCATTTT
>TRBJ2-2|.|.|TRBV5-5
CASSLPSGTINTGELFF
TGTGCCAGCAGCTTACCCTCCGGGACGATAAACACCGGGGAGCTGTTTTTT
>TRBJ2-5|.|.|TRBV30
CAWSLRAGLSETQYF
TGTGCCTGGAGTCTCCGGGCGGGATTGTCAGAGACCCAGTACTTC
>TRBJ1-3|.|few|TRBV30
CAWSVRTDGNTIYF
TGTGCCTGGAGTGTACGAACCGATGGAAACACCATATATTTT